These 27 T cell receptor beta chains came from one sample sequenced in a study of OX40 agonist ivuxolimab in advanced cancers. Clones were sequenced by immunoSEQ multiplex PCR, and TCRdb holds only the in-frame ones, with some missing. Among about 67,000 clones, 80% to 90% were seen once, and the ten largest hold 2% to 2.5%. Here the sequenced sample was CD4+ or CD8+ T cells sorted from blood, taken in a trial of the OX40 agonist ivuxolimab. Every receptor here comes from an adult with an advanced solid tumor such as melanoma, head and neck, liver or kidney cancer.

The V gene is TRBV7-2, the J gene TRBJ1-5; no clear D gene. Germline values: CDR1 SGHTA, CDR2 FQGNSA. The CDR3 totals 12 residues. The V end was cut by 5 bases, the J end by 9 bases, with 11 bases between. The CDR3 coding sequence is TGTGCCAGCAGCCCACACGCCGGGCCCCAGCATTTT. As protein: CASSPHAGPQHF.

The V and J genes are TRBV30 and TRBJ1-6; D gene unclear. V was pared by 1 base and J by 2 bases, with 15 bases between. This CDR3 has 17 residues. From germline, CDR1 is GTSNPN and CDR2 SVGIG (reference sequence). CDR3 sequence: CAWSGSSSWTYNSPLHF. Written as DNA, the CDR3 is TGTGCCTGGAGTGGTAGCAGTAGTTGGACCTATAATTCACCCCTCCACTTT. Full variable domain (rest looked up from reference TRBV30 and TRBJ1-6): SQTIHQWPATLVQPVGSPLSLECTVEGTSNPNLYWYRQAAGRGLQLLFYSVGIGQISSEVPQNLSASRPQDRQFILSSKKLLLSDSGFYLCAWSGSSSWTYNSPLHFGNGTRLTVT.

This chain joins TRBV29-1 and TRBJ2-5; D may be TRBD1 (5 bases). The CDR3 loop spans 13 amino acids. Germline CDR1 reads SQVTM; CDR2 reads ANQGSEA. Trimming removed 4 bases at V and 5 bases at J, with 14 bases between. This chain's CDR3 is CSVVGSSGETQYF. The CDR3 coding sequence is TGCAGCGTTGTGGGGTCCTCAGGGGAGACCCAGTACTTC. The variable domain in full, completed from reference TRBV29-1 and TRBJ2-5, reads SAVISQKPSRDICQRGTSLTIQCQVDSQVTMMFWYRQQPGQSLTLIATANQGSEATYESGFVIDKFPISRPNLTFSTLTVSNMSPEDSSIYLCSVVGSSGETQYFGPGTRLLVL.

The CDR3 is CASSPTPADSLEQYF. The CDR3 nucleotides are TGTGCCAGCAGCCCAACCCCCGCCGACAGCCTCGAGCAGTACTTC. The chain recombines TRBV5-6 with TRBJ2-7; D might be TRBD1 (5 bases). Germline V gives CDR1 SGHDT, CDR2 YYEEEE. V lost 4 bases and J 6 bases, leaving 20 bases between the germline ends. CDR3 length: 15 residues.

This chain connects TRBV9 to TRBJ1-5; perhaps TRBD1 as D (6 bases). With 3 bases removed from V and 9 bases from J, the gap between germline ends came to 16 bases. Per the germline V gene, CDR1 is SGDLS and CDR2 is YYNGEE. CDR3 length: 14 residues. The CDR3 loop is CASSAGGLFPPQHF. CDR3 bases: TGTGCCAGCAGCGCGGGGGGGCTTTTCCCGCCCCAGCATTTT.

The rearrangement links TRBV5-1 to TRBJ2-2, with 12 positions matching TRBD2. Losses at the gene ends were 4 bases for V and 0 bases for J; bases not matched to a gene: 4. Per germline, CDR1 SGHRS and CDR2 YFSETQ. The CDR3 has 17 amino acids. CDR3 region: CASSLRLAGANTGELFF. CDR3 sequence (DNA): TGCGCCAGCAGCCTCAGACTAGCGGGAGCGAACACCGGGGAGCTGTTTTTT.

The V gene is TRBV28, the J gene TRBJ2-7; D ambiguous. This CDR3 has 12 amino acids. Trimming took off 2 bases at V and 6 bases at J, with 8 bases between the two ends. Germline CDR1 reads MDHEN; CDR2 reads SYDVKM. The CDR3 loop is CASSLDVREQYF. The CDR3 DNA follows: TGTGCCAGCAGTTTAGATGTACGCGAGCAGTACTTC.

The chain couples TRBV2 to TRBJ1-5; no reliable D call. V was trimmed by 0 bases and J by 1 base, leaving 7 bases between them. Germline loops: CDR1 SNHLY, CDR2 FYNNEI. This CDR3 has 15 residues. DNA of the CDR3: TGTGCCAGCAGTGAAGCGCTGGGGAGCAATCAGCCCCAGCATTTT. It translates to CASSEALGSNQPQHF.

This rearrangement joins TRBV6-4 to TRBJ2-5, with 10 bases that match TRBD2. V shed 4 bases and J 5 bases; nucleotides not matched to a gene: 16. The CDR3 contains 18 residues. Germline lookup yields CDR1 MRHNA and CDR2 SNTAGT. This CDR3 is CASSAPDPLAGGGETQYF. CDR3 coding DNA: TGTGCCAGCAGTGCGCCCGATCCCTTAGCGGGAGGAGGGGAGACCCAGTACTTC.

The chain joins TRBV28 to TRBJ2-5; 11 nucleotides match TRBD1. Germline V gene sequence: CDR1 MDHEN, CDR2 SYDVKM. The CDR3 is 18 amino acids. The ends lost 5 bases at V and 2 bases at J; junction bases unmatched: 13. The CDR3 protein is CASSVAGTGGGIQETQYF. DNA for the CDR3: TGTGCCAGCAGTGTAGCCGGGACAGGGGGGGGGATTCAAGAGACCCAGTACTTC.

This clone was picked up one time. CDR3 in amino acids: CASSLGLSTDTQYF. In DNA, the CDR3 is TGTGCCAGCAGTCTGGGACTGAGCACAGATACGCAGTATTTT. The chain uses TRBV2 and TRBJ2-3; the D gene is possibly TRBD2 (6 bases). The V end was cut by 5 bases, the J end by 0 bases, with 9 bases between. Per the germline V gene, CDR1 is SNHLY and CDR2 is FYNNEI. The CDR3 runs to 14 residues.

This clone appeared a single time. The V gene is TRBV7-8, the J gene TRBJ2-5, with D perhaps TRBD1 (6 bases). Per germline, CDR1 SGHVS and CDR2 FQNEAQ. The CDR3 length is 14 residues. V was shortened by 2 bases and J by 4 bases, with 11 bases between the two germline ends. The CDR3 bases are TGTGCCAGCAGCTTATCACAGGGACGAGAGACCCAGTACTTC. It specifies CASSLSQGRETQYF.

The rearrangement uses TRBV6-1 and TRBJ2-3, with TRBD1 identical over 7 bases. CDR1 and CDR2 from the germline V gene are MNHNS and SASEGT. The junction had 14 bases not matched to a gene; V was cut back by 6 bases and J by 5 bases. The CDR3 runs 16 residues. CDR3 sequence: CASREQGSLPGDTQYF. DNA of the CDR3: TGTGCCAGCAGAGAACAGGGGTCGCTACCTGGAGATACGCAGTATTTT.

The V and J genes are TRBV5-8 and TRBJ2-2; TRBD1 aligns across 8 bases. The germline CDR1 and CDR2 sequences are SGHTS and YDEGEE. This CDR3 is 17 amino acids long. V trimming: 0 bases; J trimming: 0 bases; junction bases outside the gene matches: 4. This CDR3 reads CASSLGGQATNTGELFF. In DNA form, the CDR3 reads TGTGCCAGCAGCTTGGGGGGACAGGCCACGAACACCGGGGAGCTGTTTTTT.

The chain is built from TRBV5-1 and TRBJ2-3; 7 bases agree with TRBD2. V gave up 2 bases and J gave up 0 bases; unmatched junction bases: 3. Per germline, CDR1 SGHRS and CDR2 YFSETQ. This CDR3 has 15 residues. The CDR3 loop is CASSFGGESTDTQYF. The DNA for the CDR3 is TGCGCCAGCAGCTTTGGGGGGGAAAGCACAGATACGCAGTATTTT.

This clone appeared many times. The V call is TRBV10-3, the J call TRBJ2-7; D is uncertain. The CDR3 has 14 residues. Germline V gene sequence: CDR1 ENHRY, CDR2 SYGVKD. Trimming removed 6 bases from V and 4 bases from J, with 16 bases in between. CDR3 sequence (DNA): TGTGCCATCAGGCACCCCCTTAGTAGTTACGAGCAGTACTTC. Its protein is CAIRHPLSSYEQYF.

This chain connects TRBV9 to TRBJ2-7; 10 positions agree with TRBD2. V was pared by 2 bases and J by 9 bases, with 5 bases of the junction left unmatched. Germline CDR1 reads SGDLS; CDR2 reads YYNGEE. This CDR3 region has 13 residues. The CDR3 protein is CASSVSSGGGQYF. CDR3 nucleotides: TGTGCCAGCAGCGTCTCTAGCGGGGGTGGGCAGTACTTC.

The gene calls are TRBV27 and TRBJ2-1; TRBD2 is a possible D gene (5 bases). V lost 6 bases to trimming and J lost 2 bases, with 14 bases between them. The CDR3 has 15 residues. The germline V gene encodes CDR1 MNHEY and CDR2 SMNVEV (reference sequence). CDR3 coding DNA: TGTGCCAGCAGCCCGACCGGGAACGCCTACAATGAGCAGTTCTTC. It codes for CASSPTGNAYNEQFF.

J is TRBJ2-7 and V is TRBV18; 8 bases align to TRBD1. CDR3 length: 15 residues. The V gene's germline CDR1 is KGHSH and CDR2 LQKENI. V shed 6 bases, J shed 0 bases, and the junction held 7 bases outside the gene matches. The chain's CDR3 is CASSGGQGASYEQYF. For the CDR3, the DNA is TGTGCCAGCTCCGGCGGCCAGGGGGCCTCCTACGAGCAGTACTTC.

The chain joins TRBV28 to TRBJ1-5; D is unclear. The CDR3 sequence is 12 residues long. V lost 3 bases and J lost 4, with 4 bases in between. The germline gives CDR1 MDHEN, CDR2 SYDVKM. The CDR3 sequence: CASSLGNQPQHF. CDR3 DNA: TGTGCCAGCAGTTTGGGAAATCAGCCCCAGCATTTT.

The J gene is TRBJ2-3, the V gene TRBV10-3, with 12 positions matching TRBD1. The CDR3 has 16 residues. Germline trimming cut 7 bases from V and 2 bases from J; bases unmatched to any gene: 7. The germline V gene encodes CDR1 ENHRY and CDR2 SYGVKD. CDR3 nucleotides: TGTGCCATCACCAAGGGGACAGGGGGCTCCACAGATACGCAGTATTTT. It translates to CAITKGTGGSTDTQYF.

This sequence joins TRBV7-8 and TRBJ2-2, with D possibly being TRBD1 (6 bases). The V and J ends lost 5 bases and 6 bases respectively, with 19 bases between them. The CDR3 has 16 amino acids. Germline lookup yields CDR1 SGHVS and CDR2 FQNEAQ. Here the CDR3 DNA reads TGTGCCAGCAGCCCAACAGGGTCCCACGTTTCCGGGGAGCTGTTTTTT. It codes for CASSPTGSHVSGELFF.

This clone counts as medium-sized (0.01 to 0.1%). V gene TRBV11-1 combines with J gene TRBJ1-3; D unclear. This CDR3 is 13 amino acids long. V was shortened by 5 bases and J by 0 bases, with 5 bases between the two germline ends. Germline CDR1 reads SGHAT; CDR2 reads FQDESV (reference sequence). CDR3 DNA: TGTGCCAGCAGCCGAGACTCTGGAAACACCATATATTTT. Translated, it gives CASSRDSGNTIYF.

The V call is TRBV5-1, the J call TRBJ2-3, with D possibly matching TRBD1 (6 bases). The CDR3 covers 15 residues. Trimming took 4 bases from V and 1 from J, leaving 13 bases between them. Germline V gene lookup returns CDR1 SGHRS and CDR2 YFSETQ. CDR3 DNA: TGCGCCAGCAGCCCCAGGGGAAGGGGCACAGATACGCAGTATTTT. Translating gives CASSPRGRGTDTQYF.

The chain employs TRBV7-9 and TRBJ2-5; 10 bases fit TRBD2. The V gene's germline CDR1 is SEHNR and CDR2 FQNEAQ (reference sequence). J gave up 5 bases and V 0 bases, and 9 bases lay outside the gene matches. The CDR3 loop spans 17 amino acids. For the CDR3, the DNA is TGTGCCAGCAGCTTAGCGCGTTCAAAGCGGGAGGGGGAGACCCAGTACTTC. This sequence encodes CASSLARSKREGETQYF.

This clone appeared a few times. This chain uses TRBV18 with TRBJ1-4, with TRBD1 as a possible D gene (6 bases). This CDR3 contains 15 residues. The V end lost 2 bases, the J end lost 3 bases, and 10 bases lay between the germline ends. Germline loops: CDR1 KGHSH, CDR2 LQKENI. CDR3 bases: TGTGCCAGCTCACCAGTGAACAGGGCTAATGAAAAACTGTTTTTT. Translation gives CASSPVNRANEKLFF.

With respect to this clone: Other DNA sequences in the sample encode the same CDR3. The J gene is TRBJ1-1, the V gene TRBV30; 12 bases agree with TRBD1. Germline CDR1 GTSNPN, CDR2 SVGIG (reference sequence). V was clipped by 3 bases and J by 5 bases; unmatched bases: 10. This CDR3 has 16 residues. This chain's CDR3 is CAWRGGTGGVGTEAFF. Written as DNA, the CDR3 is TGTGCCTGGAGAGGGGGGACAGGGGGCGTGGGTACTGAAGCTTTCTTT.